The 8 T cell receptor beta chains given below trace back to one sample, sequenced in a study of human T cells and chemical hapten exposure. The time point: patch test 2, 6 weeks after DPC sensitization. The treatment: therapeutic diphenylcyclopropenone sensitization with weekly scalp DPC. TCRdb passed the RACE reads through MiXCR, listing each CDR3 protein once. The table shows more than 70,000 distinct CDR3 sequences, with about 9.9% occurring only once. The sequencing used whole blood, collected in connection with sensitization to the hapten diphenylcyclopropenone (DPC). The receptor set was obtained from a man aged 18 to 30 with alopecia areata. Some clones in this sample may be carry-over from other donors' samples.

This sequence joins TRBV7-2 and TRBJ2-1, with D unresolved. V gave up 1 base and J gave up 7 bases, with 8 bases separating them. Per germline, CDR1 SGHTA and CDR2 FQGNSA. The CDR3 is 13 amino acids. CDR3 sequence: CASSLGQQNEQFF. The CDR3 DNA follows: TGTGCCAGCAGCTTAGGGCAGCAGAATGAGCAGTTCTTC.

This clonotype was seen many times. CDR3 residues: CASSPPGPNTEAFF. The CDR3 nucleotides read TGTGCCAGCTCACCACCTGGGCCGAACACTGAAGCTTTCTTT. V and J are TRBV18 and TRBJ1-1; no definite D call. Looked up from germline, CDR1 is KGHSH and CDR2 is LQKENI. Trimming removed 0 bases at V and 1 base at J, with 6 bases between. This CDR3 spans 14 amino acids.

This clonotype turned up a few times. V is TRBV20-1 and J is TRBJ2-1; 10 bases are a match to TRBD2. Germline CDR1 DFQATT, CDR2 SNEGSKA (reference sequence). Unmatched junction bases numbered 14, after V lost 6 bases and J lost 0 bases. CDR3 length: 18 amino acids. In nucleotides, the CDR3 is TGCAGTGCCATAGCGGGGGGCTACGAGCCGGGCTCCTACAATGAGCAGTTCTTC. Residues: CSAIAGGYEPGSYNEQFF.

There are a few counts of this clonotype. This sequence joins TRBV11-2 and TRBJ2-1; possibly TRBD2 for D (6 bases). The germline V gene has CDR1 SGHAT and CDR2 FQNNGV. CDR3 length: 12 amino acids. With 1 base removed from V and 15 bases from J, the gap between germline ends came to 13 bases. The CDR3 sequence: CASSLANSGPFF. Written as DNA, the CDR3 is TGTGCCAGCAGCTTAGCCAATAGCGGTCCGTTCTTC.

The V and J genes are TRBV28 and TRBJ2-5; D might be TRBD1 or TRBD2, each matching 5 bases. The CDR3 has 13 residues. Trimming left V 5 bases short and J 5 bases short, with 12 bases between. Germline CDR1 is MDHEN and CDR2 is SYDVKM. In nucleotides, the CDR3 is TGTGCCAGCAGTCCCCCGTGGGGGGAGACCCAGTACTTC. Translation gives CASSPPWGETQYF.

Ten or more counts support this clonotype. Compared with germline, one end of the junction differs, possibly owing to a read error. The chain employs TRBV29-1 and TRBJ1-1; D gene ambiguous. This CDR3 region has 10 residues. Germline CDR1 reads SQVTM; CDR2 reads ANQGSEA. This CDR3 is CSVENPEAFF. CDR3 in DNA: TGCAGCGTTGAGAACCCTGAAGCTTTCTTT.

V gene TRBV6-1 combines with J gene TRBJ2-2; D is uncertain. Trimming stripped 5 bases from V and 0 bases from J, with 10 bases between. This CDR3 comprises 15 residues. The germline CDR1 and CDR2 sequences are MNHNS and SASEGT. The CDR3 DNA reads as TGTGCCAGCAGTTTAAATCTCGCGAACACCGGGGAGCTGTTTTTT. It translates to CASSLNLANTGELFF.

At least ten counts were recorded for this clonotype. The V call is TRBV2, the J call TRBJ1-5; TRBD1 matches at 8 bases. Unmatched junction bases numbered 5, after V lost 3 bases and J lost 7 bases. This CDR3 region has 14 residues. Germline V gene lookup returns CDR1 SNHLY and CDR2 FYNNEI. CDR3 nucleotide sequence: TGTGCCAGCAGTGAGAGGCAGGGGGCACAGCCCCAGCATTTT. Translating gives CASSERQGAQPQHF.